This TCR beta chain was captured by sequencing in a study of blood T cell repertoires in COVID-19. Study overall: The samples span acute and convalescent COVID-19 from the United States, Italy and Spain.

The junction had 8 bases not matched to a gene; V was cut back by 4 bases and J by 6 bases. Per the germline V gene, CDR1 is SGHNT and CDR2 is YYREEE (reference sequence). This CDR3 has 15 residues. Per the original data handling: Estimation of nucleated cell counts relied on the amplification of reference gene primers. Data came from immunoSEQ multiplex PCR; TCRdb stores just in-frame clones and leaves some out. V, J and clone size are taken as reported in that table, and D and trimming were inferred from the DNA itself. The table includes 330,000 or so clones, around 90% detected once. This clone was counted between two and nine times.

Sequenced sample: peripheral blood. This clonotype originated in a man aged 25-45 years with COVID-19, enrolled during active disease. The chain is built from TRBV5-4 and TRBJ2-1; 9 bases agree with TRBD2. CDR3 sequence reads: CASSTTSGLANEQFF. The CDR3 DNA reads TGTGCCAGCAGCACCACTAGCGGGTTGGCCAATGAGCAGTTCTTC. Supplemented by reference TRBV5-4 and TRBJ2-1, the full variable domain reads ETGVTQSPTHLIKTRGQQVTLRCSSQSGHNTVSWYQQALGQGPQFIFQYYREEENGRGNFPPRFSGLQFPNYSSELNVNALELDDSALYLCASSTTSGLANEQFFGPGTRLTVL.